This is a list of T cell receptor beta chains from one sample in a study of cytomegalovirus exposure and HLA in healthy donors. Repertoires were generated with immunoSEQ multiplex PCR, while TCRdb's copy carries only in-frame clones and drops some. Altogether more than 110,000 clones are present, 88% being singletons, with the ten largest covering 6.5% to 8.5%. Source material: PBMCs. These receptors were obtained from a woman aged 18 to 35 in good health and CMV-seropositive. CDR3s include the opening cysteine and the closing phenylalanine or tryptophan. The order of the fields is D gene, clone size, V gene, CDR3 length, J gene, CDR3 protein, CDR3 DNA. The D gene is left open where the match is weak. Clone size appears in some rows only: once, few, many, or a class for an expanded clone.

D gene: .; clone size: .; V gene: TRBV25-1; CDR3 length: 13; J gene: TRBJ1-1; CDR3 protein: CASSLTGVTEAFF; CDR3 DNA: TGTGCCAGCAGTCTGACGGGAGTTACTGAAGCTTTCTTT
D gene: TRBD1; clone size: once; V gene: TRBV4-3; CDR3 length: 15; J gene: TRBJ1-1; CDR3 protein: CASSQVRGRYSEAFF; CDR3 DNA: TGCGCCAGCAGCCAGGTCAGGGGGAGGTACAGTGAAGCTTTCTTT
D gene: .; clone size: .; V gene: TRBV28; CDR3 length: 12; J gene: TRBJ1-1; CDR3 protein: CASSLYSTEAFF; CDR3 DNA: TGTGCCAGCAGTTTGTATAGCACTGAAGCTTTCTTT
D gene: .; clone size: .; V gene: TRBV6-5; CDR3 length: 12; J gene: TRBJ1-5; CDR3 protein: CASSQWNQPQHF; CDR3 DNA: TGTGCCAGCAGTCAGTGGAATCAGCCCCAGCATTTT
D gene: .; clone size: .; V gene: TRBV11-2; CDR3 length: 15; J gene: TRBJ1-1; CDR3 protein: CASSYYGTLNTEAFF; CDR3 DNA: TGTGCCAGCAGCTATTACGGGACATTGAACACTGAAGCTTTCTTT
D gene: TRBD1; clone size: .; V gene: TRBV30; CDR3 length: 16; J gene: TRBJ1-6; CDR3 protein: CAWRRQGARYNSPLHF; CDR3 DNA: TGTGCCTGGAGAAGACAGGGGGCGCGGTATAATTCACCCCTCCACTTT
D gene: .; clone size: .; V gene: TRBV19; CDR3 length: 14; J gene: TRBJ2-1; CDR3 protein: CATKEGGAKDEQFF; CDR3 DNA: TGTGCCACGAAGGAGGGGGGGGCCAAGGATGAGCAGTTCTTC
D gene: TRBD1; clone size: few; V gene: TRBV6-1; CDR3 length: 13; J gene: TRBJ2-7; CDR3 protein: CASTPGQGYEQYF; CDR3 DNA: TGTGCCAGCACGCCGGGACAGGGATACGAGCAGTACTTC
D gene: .; clone size: .; V gene: TRBV19; CDR3 length: 15; J gene: TRBJ1-5; CDR3 protein: CASSIGGHSNQPQHF; CDR3 DNA: TGTGCCAGTAGTATTGGCGGTCATAGCAATCAGCCCCAGCATTTT
D gene: TRBD2; clone size: .; V gene: TRBV11-2; CDR3 length: 14; J gene: TRBJ2-3; CDR3 protein: CASSIWDYTDTQYF; CDR3 DNA: TGTGCCAGCAGCATATGGGACTACACAGATACGCAGTATTTT
D gene: .; clone size: .; V gene: TRBV11-3; CDR3 length: 18; J gene: TRBJ2-2; CDR3 protein: CASSQGNSGRPGTGELFF; CDR3 DNA: TGTGCCAGCAGCCAAGGAAATAGCGGACGACCAGGCACCGGGGAGCTGTTTTTT
D gene: TRBD2; clone size: .; V gene: TRBV7-2; CDR3 length: 13; J gene: TRBJ2-1; CDR3 protein: CASSRGGYNEQFF; CDR3 DNA: TGTGCCAGCAGCCGGGGGGGTTACAATGAGCAGTTCTTC
D gene: .; clone size: .; V gene: TRBV4-2; CDR3 length: 16; J gene: TRBJ1-5; CDR3 protein: CASSQEGSGGNQPQHF; CDR3 DNA: TGTGCCAGCAGCCAAGAAGGTTCCGGAGGCAATCAGCCCCAGCATTTT
D gene: .; clone size: .; V gene: TRBV10-3; CDR3 length: 14; J gene: TRBJ1-5; CDR3 protein: CAISQGISNQPQHF; CDR3 DNA: TGTGCCATCAGTCAGGGGATTAGCAATCAGCCCCAGCATTTT
D gene: .; clone size: .; V gene: TRBV14; CDR3 length: 15; J gene: TRBJ2-7; CDR3 protein: CASSQDPLPGVEQYF; CDR3 DNA: TGTGCCAGCAGCCAAGATCCCCTCCCAGGGGTAGAGCAGTACTTC
D gene: TRBD1; clone size: .; V gene: TRBV5-4; CDR3 length: 18; J gene: TRBJ2-6; CDR3 protein: CASSAPGTGHSGANVLTF; CDR3 DNA: TGTGCCAGCAGCGCCCCCGGGACAGGGCATTCTGGGGCCAACGTCCTGACTTTC
D gene: TRBD1; clone size: .; V gene: TRBV27; CDR3 length: 17; J gene: TRBJ1-6; CDR3 protein: CASSLLGTGSDNSPLHF; CDR3 DNA: TGTGCCAGCAGTTTATTGGGGACAGGGTCCGATAATTCACCCCTCCACTTT
D gene: TRBD2; clone size: .; V gene: TRBV28; CDR3 length: 16; J gene: TRBJ2-1; CDR3 protein: CASSFPGLAAYNEQFF; CDR3 DNA: TGTGCCAGCAGTTTCCCGGGACTAGCCGCATACAATGAGCAGTTCTTC
D gene: TRBD1; clone size: .; V gene: TRBV2; CDR3 length: 16; J gene: TRBJ1-4; CDR3 protein: CASSVARDSSGEKLFF; CDR3 DNA: TGTGCCAGCAGTGTAGCCCGGGACAGTTCAGGTGAAAAACTGTTTTTT
D gene: .; clone size: .; V gene: TRBV6-5; CDR3 length: 14; J gene: TRBJ2-1; CDR3 protein: CASSLKRVGGEQFF; CDR3 DNA: TGTGCCAGCAGTCTGAAAAGGGTAGGGGGTGAGCAGTTCTTC
D gene: .; clone size: .; V gene: TRBV9; CDR3 length: 13; J gene: TRBJ1-5; CDR3 protein: CASSEGGFQPQHF; CDR3 DNA: TGTGCCAGCAGCGAAGGAGGCTTTCAGCCCCAGCATTTT
D gene: .; clone size: .; V gene: TRBV28; CDR3 length: 11; J gene: TRBJ2-7; CDR3 protein: CASSLVYEQYF; CDR3 DNA: TGTGCCAGCAGTTTAGTATACGAGCAGTACTTC
D gene: TRBD1; clone size: .; V gene: TRBV5-1; CDR3 length: 16; J gene: TRBJ1-5; CDR3 protein: CASSLATGESNQPQHF; CDR3 DNA: TGCGCCAGCAGCTTGGCGACAGGGGAAAGCAATCAGCCCCAGCATTTT
D gene: .; clone size: .; V gene: TRBV30; CDR3 length: 14; J gene: TRBJ1-5; CDR3 protein: CACTGMGSNQPQHF; CDR3 DNA: TGTGCCTGCACAGGGATGGGAAGCAATCAGCCCCAGCATTTT
D gene: .; clone size: .; V gene: TRBV10-3; CDR3 length: 13; J gene: TRBJ1-5; CDR3 protein: CAISPQLVQPQHF; CDR3 DNA: TGTGCCATCAGCCCACAGCTGGTTCAGCCCCAGCATTTT
D gene: TRBD1; clone size: .; V gene: TRBV6-4; CDR3 length: 14; J gene: TRBJ1-6; CDR3 protein: CASSPRDRGSPLHF; CDR3 DNA: TGTGCCAGCAGTCCCCGAGACAGGGGCTCACCCCTCCACTTT
D gene: TRBD2; clone size: .; V gene: TRBV7-9; CDR3 length: 15; J gene: TRBJ2-5; CDR3 protein: CASSFLAGDQETQYF; CDR3 DNA: TGTGCCAGCAGCTTCCTAGCGGGAGACCAAGAGACCCAGTACTTC
D gene: .; clone size: .; V gene: TRBV9; CDR3 length: 17; J gene: TRBJ1-3; CDR3 protein: CASSPDVRAHVGNTIYF; CDR3 DNA: TGTGCCAGCAGCCCAGACGTGAGGGCACATGTGGGAAACACCATATATTTT
D gene: TRBD2; clone size: .; V gene: TRBV19; CDR3 length: 16; J gene: TRBJ2-1; CDR3 protein: CASLKGRAGVYNEQFF; CDR3 DNA: TGTGCCAGTTTAAAGGGTCGTGCGGGGGTATACAATGAGCAGTTCTTC
D gene: .; clone size: .; V gene: TRBV6-6; CDR3 length: 12; J gene: TRBJ2-7; CDR3 protein: CASSYATGEQYF; CDR3 DNA: TGTGCCAGCAGTTACGCCACAGGAGAGCAGTACTTC
D gene: .; clone size: once; V gene: TRBV5-1; CDR3 length: 14; J gene: TRBJ2-5; CDR3 protein: CASSPGQGLVAQYF; CDR3 DNA: TGCGCCAGCAGCCCTGGCCAGGGGCTGGTGGCCCAGTACTTC
D gene: .; clone size: .; V gene: TRBV4-2; CDR3 length: 15; J gene: TRBJ1-2; CDR3 protein: CASSQEKGGTYGYTF; CDR3 DNA: TGTGCCAGCAGCCAAGAAAAAGGGGGAACCTATGGCTACACCTTC
D gene: TRBD1; clone size: .; V gene: TRBV9; CDR3 length: 16; J gene: TRBJ2-7; CDR3 protein: CASSPPGQGASHEQYF; CDR3 DNA: TGTGCCAGCAGCCCCCCGGGACAGGGGGCTTCCCACGAGCAGTACTTC
D gene: TRBD2; clone size: .; V gene: TRBV9; CDR3 length: 15; J gene: TRBJ2-5; CDR3 protein: CASSPPPSGIETQYF; CDR3 DNA: TGTGCCAGCAGCCCCCCCCCTAGCGGGATTGAGACCCAGTACTTC
D gene: .; clone size: .; V gene: TRBV6-6; CDR3 length: 13; J gene: TRBJ1-5; CDR3 protein: CATQPGSPQPQHF; CDR3 DNA: TGTGCCACCCAGCCAGGGTCTCCTCAGCCCCAGCATTTT
D gene: TRBD1; clone size: once; V gene: TRBV9; CDR3 length: 16; J gene: TRBJ2-5; CDR3 protein: CASGTPRDRVSQTQYF; CDR3 DNA: TGTGCCAGCGGAACCCCCCGGGACAGGGTTTCTCAGACCCAGTACTTC
D gene: .; clone size: .; V gene: TRBV9; CDR3 length: 14; J gene: TRBJ1-2; CDR3 protein: CASSVVAQDQGYTF; CDR3 DNA: TGTGCCAGCAGCGTAGTGGCTCAGGATCAGGGCTACACCTTC